These 24 T cell receptor beta chains originate from one sample sequenced in a study of CXCR3-negative and CXCR3-positive naive CD8 T cells. All TRB cDNA libraries came from 5' RACE performed with UMI labels. From the 5' RACE reads, TCRdb lists one entry per CDR3 protein and no DNA. This sample lists roughly 40,000 distinct CDR3 sequences; its ten largest clones have approximately 1.4%. Specimen: naive CXCR3- CD8+ T cells from blood. The sample's subset: CD45RO-CCR7+CD27+CD95- naive CD8+ T cells lacking CXCR3 (TNR3-). Receptors were obtained from a human donor in good health. Some clones in this sample may be carry-over from other donors' samples.

J is TRBJ2-2 and V is TRBV7-2. Germline values: CDR1 SGHTA, CDR2 FQGNSA. The CDR3 runs 15 residues. CDR3 sequence reads: CASRSNVAMEGELFF.

This CDR3 is CASSPSWTSGRTEQFF. The chain uses TRBV3-1 and TRBJ2-1; the TRBD2 assignment by TCRdb is unverifiable without DNA. The CDR3 loop spans 16 amino acids. Per germline, CDR1 LGHDT and CDR2 YNNKEL (reference sequence).

By frequency, this clonotype is medium-sized (0.01 to 0.1%). V usage is TRBV4-3 and J usage is TRBJ2-7. This CDR3 spans 14 amino acids. Per germline, CDR1 LGHNA and CDR2 YSLEER. The CDR3 region is CASSQDVQDYEQYF.

This chain connects TRBV14 to TRBJ2-7; the TCRdb call, TRBD1, lacks DNA for checking. Germline CDR1 and CDR2: SGHDN and FVKESK. The CDR3 covers 14 residues. The CDR3 loop reads CASSPRTGGVEQYF.

The chain carries TRBV25-1 and TRBJ2-7; TCRdb designates TRBD1, a call that cannot be tested without DNA. CDR3 length: 13 residues. Germline assignment: CDR1 MGHDK and CDR2 SYGVNS. Here the CDR3 reads CASSADRAYEQYF.

This chain joins TRBV6-6 and TRBJ2-3; TCRdb calls TRBD2, which cannot be checked without DNA. The CDR3 is made up of 19 amino acids. In germline, CDR1 is MNHNY, CDR2 SVGAGI (reference sequence). CDR3 amino acids: CASRRGLAGFSSPRDTQYF.

V usage is TRBV6-2 or TRBV6-3 and J usage is TRBJ1-1. This CDR3 region has 12 residues. In germline, CDR1 is MNHEY, CDR2 SVGEGT. The CDR3 reads CASRPSGTEAFF.

The rearrangement joins TRBV7-3 to TRBJ2-1; TCRdb designates TRBD1, a call that cannot be tested without DNA. The CDR3 covers 13 residues. The germline V gene encodes CDR1 SGHTA and CDR2 FQGTGA. This CDR3 is CASSLLGGGEQFF.

The genes are TRBV7-8 and TRBJ2-7. The CDR3 loop spans 15 amino acids. CDR1 SGHVS and CDR2 FQNEAQ come from the germline V gene. CDR3 in amino acids: CASSPRVIRTYEQYF.

The V and J genes are TRBV7-2 and TRBJ2-7; TCRdb proposes TRBD1, but this gene call is untestable without DNA. The length of the CDR3 is 15 residues. Looked up from germline, CDR1 is SGHTA and CDR2 is FQGNSA. CDR3 region: CASSPSPQGSHEQYF.

This sequence joins TRBV29-1 and TRBJ2-7; TCRdb lists TRBD1, though no DNA is available to test this call. CDR3 size: 16 residues. The V gene's germline CDR1 is SQVTM and CDR2 ANQGSEA. The chain's CDR3 is CSVELFRRGQPYEQYF.

The chain has TRBV29-1 and TRBJ2-1; as DNA is missing, the TRBD2 call by TCRdb cannot be tested. Germline CDR1 is SQVTM and CDR2 is ANQGSEA. The CDR3 covers 14 residues. The chain's CDR3 is CSVEVSGRANEQSF.

V usage is TRBV29-1 and J usage is TRBJ2-3. The CDR3 runs to 11 residues. Germline CDR1 reads SQVTM; CDR2 reads ANQGSEA. The CDR3 protein is CSVEGTDTQYF.

The chain joins TRBV4-1 to TRBJ2-7. CDR3 length equals 14 residues. Germline CDR1 MGHRA, CDR2 YSYEKL. CDR3 sequence reads: CASSQADQTYEQYF.

V usage is TRBV4-3 and J usage is TRBJ1-2; the D call from TCRdb, TRBD1, cannot be confirmed without DNA. Germline V gene lookup returns CDR1 LGHNA and CDR2 YSLEER. This CDR3 contains 15 residues. This CDR3 is CASSQDMMGGYGYTF.

The J gene is TRBJ1-1, the V gene TRBV2. This CDR3 has 14 amino acids. Germline V gene lookup returns CDR1 SNHLY and CDR2 FYNNEI. CDR3 amino acids: CASGEDGANTEAFF. Using reference TRBV2 and TRBJ1-1 for the parts outside the CDR3, the full variable domain is EPEVTQTPSHQVTQMGQEVILRCVPISNHLYFYWYRQILGQKVEFLVSFYNNEISEKSEIFDDQFSVERPDGSNFTLKIRSTKLEDSAMYFCASGEDGANTEAFFGQGTRLTVV.

The V call is TRBV7-9, the J call TRBJ2-1. This CDR3 comprises 11 residues. Germline V CDR1 and CDR2: SEHNR, FQNEAQ (reference sequence). This CDR3 reads CASSPPTEQFF.

This rearrangement joins TRBV19 to TRBJ2-2; the D gene TCRdb calls, TRBD2, cannot be checked with no DNA. From germline, CDR1 is LNHDA and CDR2 SQIVND (reference sequence). The CDR3 totals 15 residues. This chain's CDR3 is CASSMRREYTGELFF.

V is TRBV29-1 and J is TRBJ2-1; TCRdb's D gene call, TRBD2, goes unchecked for lack of DNA. CDR1 and CDR2 from the germline V gene are SQVTM and ANQGSEA. The CDR3 totals 16 residues. The CDR3 here is CSVEEYGTRGTGEQFF.

This chain joins TRBV7-3 and TRBJ2-5. CDR1 SGHTA and CDR2 FQGTGA come from the germline V gene. The CDR3 spans 14 residues. This CDR3 is CASSIDRYQETQYF. The full variable domain, completed using reference TRBV7-3 and TRBJ2-5, is GAGVSQTPSNKVTEKGKYVELRCDPISGHTALYWYRQSLGQGPEFLIYFQGTGAADDSGLPNDRFFAVRPEGSVSTLKIQRTERGDSAVYLCASSIDRYQETQYFGPGTRLLVL.

The V gene is TRBV12-3 or TRBV12-4, the J gene TRBJ2-1. The CDR3 totals 15 residues. The CDR3 sequence is CASSVGVPKYNEQFF.

The rearrangement links TRBV9 to TRBJ2-1; TCRdb lists TRBD2, though no DNA is available to test this call. The CDR3 runs to 16 residues. Germline values: CDR1 SGDLS, CDR2 YYNGEE. The CDR3 loop is CASSVGLESAYNEQFF.

This chain links TRBV12-5 with TRBJ2-7; TCRdb's D call of TRBD2 is untestable without DNA. The germline CDR1 and CDR2 sequences are LGHNT and FRNRAP. The CDR3 runs to 15 residues. This chain's CDR3 is CASGLVSGGAYEQYF.

The chain is built from TRBV20-1 and TRBJ2-5. CDR1 and CDR2 (germline): DFQATT, SNEGSKA (reference sequence). The CDR3 runs 13 residues. The CDR3 reads CSARGGKAETQYF.